A single sample is the source of the 28 T cell receptor beta chains below, sequenced in a study of cytomegalovirus exposure and HLA in healthy donors. 13 Jbeta primers and 60 Vbeta primers were used for the PCR. Clones were sequenced by immunoSEQ multiplex PCR, and TCRdb holds only the in-frame ones, with some missing. The table lists 85,000 to 100,000 clones, roughly 63% of them singletons. Sequencing was done on a sample of PBMCs. These receptors all come from a man aged 45-60 years in good health and CMV-seronegative.

This clone was observed once. The gene calls are TRBV5-1 and TRBJ1-4; D perhaps matches TRBD1 (6 bases). The germline gives CDR1 SGHRS, CDR2 YFSETQ. Trimming took off 2 bases at V and 6 bases at J, with 11 bases between the two ends. CDR3 length: 14 amino acids. The CDR3 nucleotides read TGCGCCAGCAGCTTCGGACAGCTTCATGAAAAACTGTTTTTT. Protein sequence: CASSFGQLHEKLFF.

The count of this clone is one. This chain connects TRBV7-9 to TRBJ2-1, with 7 bases matching TRBD2. CDR3 length: 16 residues. Per the germline V gene, CDR1 is SEHNR and CDR2 is FQNEAQ (reference sequence). V gave up 5 bases and J gave up 7 bases; unmatched junction bases: 14. The CDR3 region is CASSVLPGGNKNEQFF. The CDR3 DNA reads TGTGCCAGCAGCGTTCTCCCGGGAGGTAATAAAAATGAGCAGTTCTTC.

The chain is built from TRBV19 and TRBJ2-7; perhaps TRBD1 as D (6 bases). Germline CDR1 LNHDA, CDR2 SQIVND (reference sequence). CDR3 length: 13 amino acids. Trimming removed 5 bases at V and 4 bases at J, with 12 bases between. As DNA, the CDR3 is TGTGCCAGTAGTGAGGAGGACAGATACGAGCAGTACGTC. It yields the protein CASSEEDRYEQYV.

The chain employs TRBV2 and TRBJ1-5, with D unresolved. The V end lost 3 bases, the J end lost 4 bases, and 10 bases lay between the germline ends. The CDR3 spans 14 residues. The germline CDR1 and CDR2 sequences are SNHLY and FYNNEI. The CDR3 is CASSDRRMNQPQHF. For the CDR3, the DNA is TGTGCCAGCAGTGATAGGCGGATGAATCAGCCCCAGCATTTT. The variable domain in full, with the rest retrieved from reference TRBV2 and TRBJ1-5, is EPEVTQTPSHQVTQMGQEVILRCVPISNHLYFYWYRQILGQKVEFLVSFYNNEISEKSEIFDDQFSVERPDGSNFTLKIRSTKLEDSAMYFCASSDRRMNQPQHFGDGTRLSIL.

The CDR3 region has the DNA TGTGCCAGCAGCGTAGAGCACTGGTCAGATACGCAGTATTTT. The encoded protein is CASSVEHWSDTQYF. The chain has TRBV9 and TRBJ2-3; D remains ambiguous. The V and J ends lost 0 bases and 4 bases respectively, with 9 bases between them. This CDR3 is built from 14 residues. Germline-derived CDR1 and CDR2 are SGDLS and YYNGEE.

This clone was seen only once. The chain recombines TRBV11-3 with TRBJ2-7; 10 positions agree with TRBD2. V dropped 6 bases and J dropped 3; count of bases not matched to a gene: 11. Germline CDR1 and CDR2: SGHNT and YENEEA. This CDR3 has 16 residues. CDR3 in amino acids: CASSFEGTSELYEQYV. The CDR3 DNA reads as TGTGCCAGCAGTTTCGAGGGGACTAGCGAGCTCTACGAGCAGTACGTC.

This clone was detected only once. The chain carries TRBV4-3 and TRBJ1-1; the match to TRBD1 covers 8 bases. The CDR3 covers 13 residues. Germline V gene data show CDR1 as LGHNA and CDR2 as YSLEER. The ends lost 8 bases at V and 0 bases at J; junction bases unmatched: 2. CDR3: CASGTGLNTEAFF. The CDR3 bases are TGCGCCAGCGGGACAGGCTTGAACACTGAAGCTTTCTTT.

This chain links TRBV9 with TRBJ2-1, with 7 bases that match TRBD1. The germline V gene has CDR1 SGDLS and CDR2 YYNGEE. V lost 4 bases, J lost 6 bases, and 13 bases stayed unmatched. The CDR3 loop spans 16 amino acids. The CDR3 loop is CASSIAPQGPGNEQFF. The DNA for the CDR3 is TGTGCCAGCAGCATAGCCCCACAGGGGCCTGGCAATGAGCAGTTCTTC.

This clone was counted between two and nine times. CDR3 DNA: TGTGCCAGCAGCCTCCGAGCAGGGGGCACCGGGGAGCTGTTTTTT. Amino acids: CASSLRAGGTGELFF. This chain uses TRBV21-1 with TRBJ2-2; the listed D gene, TRBD1, was not tested against the DNA. TRBV21-1 is designated a pseudogene. The CDR3 loop spans 15 amino acids.

The rearrangement links TRBV28 to TRBJ2-5, with 11 bases lining up with TRBD2. The CDR3 length is 16 residues. Germline V CDR1 and CDR2: MDHEN, SYDVKM. Unmatched junction bases numbered 4, after V lost 1 base and J lost 3 bases. In DNA form, the CDR3 reads TGTGCCAGCAGTTTATTAGCGGGGGGGCTGGAAGAGACCCAGTACTTC. Translation: CASSLLAGGLEETQYF.

A few counts support this clone. J is TRBJ1-2 and V is TRBV29-1; 9 nucleotides line up with TRBD1. Germline trimming cut 7 bases from V and 6 bases from J; bases unmatched to any gene: 9. This CDR3 has 13 amino acids. Germline CDR1 SQVTM, CDR2 ANQGSEA. The chain's CDR3 is CSAVRTGAHGYTF. The DNA of the CDR3 is TGCAGCGCCGTCCGGACAGGGGCCCATGGCTACACCTTC.

There are a few counts of this clone. The chain links TRBV7-8 to TRBJ1-5; D possibly corresponds to TRBD1 (6 bases). Germline CDR1 SGHVS, CDR2 FQNEAQ. This CDR3 contains 16 residues. V lost 7 bases to trimming and J lost 2 bases, with 18 bases between them. The CDR3 loop reads CASKKEQGERNQPQHF. CDR3 DNA: TGTGCCAGCAAGAAAGAACAGGGAGAGCGCAATCAGCCCCAGCATTTT.

The J gene is TRBJ2-7, the V gene TRBV4-2, with TRBD2 identical over 13 bases. V was clipped by 3 bases and J by 2 bases; unmatched bases: 4. The CDR3 runs to 16 residues. Germline V gene sequence: CDR1 LGHNA, CDR2 YNFKEQ. As DNA, the CDR3 is TGTGCCAGCAGCCAGGTTACTAGCGGGGGGGCCTACGAGCAGTACTTC. Its translation is CASSQVTSGGAYEQYF.

The sample holds one count of this clone. The rearrangement joins TRBV30 to TRBJ1-1, with a possible D match to TRBD1 (6 bases). Trimming took 2 bases from V and 7 from J, leaving 23 bases between them. This CDR3 is built from 16 residues. Germline V lookup: CDR1 GTSNPN, CDR2 SVGIG (reference sequence). CDR3 nucleotides: TGTGCCTGGAGTTTACCAAGGACAGCGGATTTAGGTGAAGCTTTCTTT. Translated, it gives CAWSLPRTADLGEAFF.

The genes are TRBV10-3 and TRBJ2-7; 9 nucleotides line up with TRBD1. CDR1 ENHRY and CDR2 SYGVKD come from the germline V gene. This CDR3 contains 13 residues. J lost 6 bases, V lost 2 bases, and 2 bases had no gene match. CDR3 nucleotides: TGTGCCATCAGTGAGGGGACAGGGTTCGAGCAGTACGTC. This codes for CAISEGTGFEQYV.

The chain links TRBV7-2 to TRBJ2-1, with D maybe TRBD2 (5 bases). CDR3 length equals 15 residues. With 3 bases removed from V and 0 bases from J, the gap between germline ends came to 9 bases. Germline V gene data show CDR1 as SGHTA and CDR2 as FQGNSA. CDR3 loop: CASSLWGDSYNEQFF. The CDR3 nucleotides read TGTGCCAGCAGCTTGTGGGGAGACTCCTACAATGAGCAGTTCTTC.

V and J are TRBV30 and TRBJ1-5, with TRBD1 as a possible D gene (5 bases). Trimming cost V 2 bases and J 6 bases, with 14 bases left between them. Germline V gives CDR1 GTSNPN, CDR2 SVGIG (reference sequence). The CDR3 extends over 14 amino acids. The CDR3 here is CAWSSTSRAQPQHF. DNA for the CDR3: TGTGCCTGGAGTTCAACGTCCAGGGCTCAGCCCCAGCATTTT.

This sequence joins TRBV9 and TRBJ2-3; maybe TRBD2 (6 bases). Between the trimmed V and J ends, which lost 0 bases and 8 bases, there was a span of 13 bases. The CDR3 totals 14 residues. In germline, CDR1 is SGDLS, CDR2 YYNGEE. In DNA, the CDR3 is TGTGCCAGCAGCGTAGGTGCGCGGGACGGTACGCAGTATTTT. Its protein is CASSVGARDGTQYF.

The chain links TRBV7-9 to TRBJ2-2, with D tentatively TRBD1 (5 bases). CDR1 is SEHNR and CDR2 is FQNEAQ in the germline V gene (reference sequence). There are 18 residues in the CDR3. Trimming left V 5 bases short and J 2 bases short, with 21 bases between. The CDR3 loop is CASSPRFWGKFNTGELFF. CDR3 DNA: TGTGCCAGCAGCCCGCGGTTTTGGGGCAAATTTAACACCGGGGAGCTGTTTTTT.

The V call is TRBV6-1, the J call TRBJ2-5, with 9 positions matching TRBD2. V shed 7 bases, J shed 5 bases, and the junction held 11 bases outside the gene matches. The length of the CDR3 is 15 residues. Germline CDR1 MNHNS, CDR2 SASEGT. This CDR3 reads CASTKGAGGGETQYF. The CDR3 coding sequence is TGTGCCAGCACCAAGGGGGCGGGAGGGGGGGAGACCCAGTACTTC.

The chain carries TRBV5-6 and TRBJ1-1; possibly TRBD1 for D (5 bases). Germline CDR1 is SGHDT and CDR2 is YYEEEE. The CDR3 covers 14 residues. V lost 3 bases and J 4 bases, leaving 13 bases between the germline ends. The CDR3 loop is CASSWGRMGTEAFF. The CDR3 region has the DNA TGTGCCAGCAGCTGGGGCCGGATGGGCACTGAAGCTTTCTTT.

V is TRBV5-1 and J is TRBJ1-2, with TRBD1 matching 8 bases. The CDR3 consists of 16 residues. Germline trimming cut 4 bases from V and 3 bases from J; bases unmatched to any gene: 11. Germline V gene lookup returns CDR1 SGHRS and CDR2 YFSETQ. The CDR3 region is CASSARRQGAHYGYTF. CDR3 DNA sequence: TGCGCCAGCAGCGCAAGGCGTCAGGGGGCTCACTATGGCTACACCTTC.

V is TRBV29-1 and J is TRBJ2-5, with TRBD1 identical over 10 bases. The CDR3 extends over 13 amino acids. With 8 bases clipped from V and 5 bases from J, the junction kept 8 bases outside the gene matches. Germline V gives CDR1 SQVTM, CDR2 ANQGSEA. CDR3 amino acids: CSLLRGQGETQYF. Here the CDR3 DNA reads TGCAGCCTACTCCGGGGACAGGGGGAGACCCAGTACTTC.

The V call is TRBV29-1, the J call TRBJ2-5; 10 bases map to TRBD2. This CDR3 has 14 amino acids. Per the germline V gene, CDR1 is SQVTM and CDR2 is ANQGSEA. Trimming removed 2 bases from V and 4 bases from J; junction bases left unmatched: 4. The CDR3 nucleotides read TGCAGCGTTGAACCTTGGACTAGCGGAGAGACCCAGTACTTC. This encodes CSVEPWTSGETQYF.

J is TRBJ1-1 and V is TRBV5-1; D possibly corresponds to TRBD1 (6 bases). CDR1 and CDR2 (germline): SGHRS, YFSETQ. This CDR3 is 15 amino acids long. Trimming shortened V by 0 bases and J by 1 base, and 10 bases separated the two germline ends. The CDR3 DNA is TGCGCCAGCAGCTTGGGTACAGGGACGAACACTGAAGCTTTCTTT. Its protein is CASSLGTGTNTEAFF.

The chain recombines TRBV5-1 with TRBJ1-2, with D perhaps TRBD1 (5 bases). There are 12 residues in the CDR3. With 4 bases removed from V and 6 bases from J, the gap between germline ends came to 10 bases. Germline CDR1 is SGHRS and CDR2 is YFSETQ. CDR3 protein: CASSGGEDGYTF. For the CDR3, the DNA is TGCGCCAGCAGCGGGGGGGAGGATGGCTACACCTTC.

V and J are TRBV5-1 and TRBJ2-7; TRBD1 is a possible D gene (6 bases). Germline CDR1 and CDR2: SGHRS and YFSETQ. There are 14 residues in the CDR3. Between the trimmed V and J ends, which lost 0 bases and 5 bases, there was a span of 12 bases. CDR3 amino acids: CASSLGLQGHEQYF. The CDR3 nucleotides are TGCGCCAGCAGCTTGGGTCTACAGGGCCACGAGCAGTACTTC.

The CDR3 nucleotides are TGTGCCAGCAGCTTAGCGTCTAGCGGGGTAGGGACCCAGTACTTC. Its translation: CASSLASSGVGTQYF. The chain links TRBV11-2 to TRBJ2-5; 9 bases match TRBD2. The CDR3 totals 15 residues. Unmatched junction bases numbered 7, after V lost 1 base and J lost 7 bases. CDR1 and CDR2 from the germline V gene are SGHAT and FQNNGV. The entire variable domain, with the rest obtained from reference TRBV11-2 and TRBJ2-5, is as follows: EAGVAQSPRYKIIEKRQSVAFWCNPISGHATLYWYQQILGQGPKLLIQFQNNGVVDDSQLPKDRFSAERLKGVDSTLKIQPAKLEDSAVYLCASSLASSGVGTQYFGPGTRLLVL.